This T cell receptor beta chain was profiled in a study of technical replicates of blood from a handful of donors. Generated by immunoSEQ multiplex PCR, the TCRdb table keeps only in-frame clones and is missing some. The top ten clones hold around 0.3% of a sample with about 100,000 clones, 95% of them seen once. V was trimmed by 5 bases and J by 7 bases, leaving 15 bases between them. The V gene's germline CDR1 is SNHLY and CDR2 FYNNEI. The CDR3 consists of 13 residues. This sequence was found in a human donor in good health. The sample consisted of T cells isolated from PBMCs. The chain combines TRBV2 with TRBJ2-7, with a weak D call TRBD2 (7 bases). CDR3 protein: CASSTGRGGEQYF. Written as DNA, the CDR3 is TGTGCCAGCAGTACTGGGAGGGGGGGTGAGCAGTACTTC.